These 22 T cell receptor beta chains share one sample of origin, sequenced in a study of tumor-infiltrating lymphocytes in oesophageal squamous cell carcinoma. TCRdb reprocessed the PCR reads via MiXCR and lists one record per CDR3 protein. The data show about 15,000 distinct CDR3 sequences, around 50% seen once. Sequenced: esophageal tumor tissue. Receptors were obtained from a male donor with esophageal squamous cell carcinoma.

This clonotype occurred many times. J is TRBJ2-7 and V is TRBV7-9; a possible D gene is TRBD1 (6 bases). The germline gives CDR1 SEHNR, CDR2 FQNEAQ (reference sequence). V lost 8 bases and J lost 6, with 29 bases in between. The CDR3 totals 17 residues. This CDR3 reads CASAGARTEKPGSEQYF. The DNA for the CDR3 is TGTGCCAGCGCTGGAGCCCGGACAGAAAAACCTGGGAGCGAGCAGTACTTC.

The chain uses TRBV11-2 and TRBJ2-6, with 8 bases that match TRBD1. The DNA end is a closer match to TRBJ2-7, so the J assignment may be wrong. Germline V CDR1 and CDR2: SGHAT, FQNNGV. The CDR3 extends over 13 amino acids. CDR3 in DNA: TGTGCCAGCAGCGCGGACAGGGCCTACGAGCAGTACTTC. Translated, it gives CASSADRAYEQYF.

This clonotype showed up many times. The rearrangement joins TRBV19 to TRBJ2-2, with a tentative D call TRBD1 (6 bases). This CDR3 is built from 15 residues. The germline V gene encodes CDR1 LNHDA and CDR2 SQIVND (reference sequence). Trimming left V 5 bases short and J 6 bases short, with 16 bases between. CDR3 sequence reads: CASSRRSTGSGELFF. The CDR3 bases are TGTGCCAGTAGTCGCCGATCAACAGGGTCCGGGGAGCTGTTTTTT.

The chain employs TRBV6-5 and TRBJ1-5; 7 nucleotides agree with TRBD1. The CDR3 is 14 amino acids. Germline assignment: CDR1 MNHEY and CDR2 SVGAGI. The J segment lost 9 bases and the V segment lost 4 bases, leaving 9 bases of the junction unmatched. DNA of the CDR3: TGTGCCAGCAGTTCTACAGGGGTCCGGACGCCCCAGCATTTT. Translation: CASSSTGVRTPQHF.

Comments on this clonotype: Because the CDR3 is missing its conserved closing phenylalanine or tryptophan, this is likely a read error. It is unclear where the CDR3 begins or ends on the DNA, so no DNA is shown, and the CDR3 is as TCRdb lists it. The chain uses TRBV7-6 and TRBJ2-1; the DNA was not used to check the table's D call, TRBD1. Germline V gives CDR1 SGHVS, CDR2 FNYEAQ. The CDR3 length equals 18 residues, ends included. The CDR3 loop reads CASSLGTGTFAYEQYFGN.

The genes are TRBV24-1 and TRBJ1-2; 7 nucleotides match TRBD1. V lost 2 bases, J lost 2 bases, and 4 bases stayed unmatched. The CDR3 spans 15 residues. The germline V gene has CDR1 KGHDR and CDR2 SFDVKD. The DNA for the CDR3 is TGTGCCACCAGTGATTCCGGACAGGCCAACTATGGCTACACCTTC. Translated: CATSDSGQANYGYTF.

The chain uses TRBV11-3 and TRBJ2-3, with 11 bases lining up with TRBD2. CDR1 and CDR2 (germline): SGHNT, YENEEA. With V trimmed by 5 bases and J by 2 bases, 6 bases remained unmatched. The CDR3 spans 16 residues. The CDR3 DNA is TGTGCCAGCAGCCCCCGGACTAGCGGGTTCACAGATACGCAGTATTTT. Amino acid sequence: CASSPRTSGFTDTQYF. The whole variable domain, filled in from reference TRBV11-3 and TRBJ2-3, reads EAGVVQSPRYKIIEKKQPVAFWCNPISGHNTLYWYLQNLGQGPELLIRYENEEAVDDSQLPKDRFSAERLKGVDSTLKIQPAELGDSAVYLCASSPRTSGFTDTQYFGPGTRLTVL.

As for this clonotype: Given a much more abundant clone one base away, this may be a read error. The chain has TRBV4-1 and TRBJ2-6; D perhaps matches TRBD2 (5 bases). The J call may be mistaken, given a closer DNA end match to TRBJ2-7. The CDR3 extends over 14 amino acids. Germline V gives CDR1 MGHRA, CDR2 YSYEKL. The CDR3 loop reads CASSLVLAGNEQYF. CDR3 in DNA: TGTGCCAGCAGCCTTGTGCTGGCCGGGAATGAGCAGTACTTC.

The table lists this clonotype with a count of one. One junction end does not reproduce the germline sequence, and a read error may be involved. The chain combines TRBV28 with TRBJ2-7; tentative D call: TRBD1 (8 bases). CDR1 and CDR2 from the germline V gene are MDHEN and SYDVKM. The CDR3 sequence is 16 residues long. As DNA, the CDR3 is TGTGCCAGCAGAGAGAACAGGGGGACTAACACCGGGGAGCTGTACTTC. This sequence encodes CASRENRGTNTGELYF.

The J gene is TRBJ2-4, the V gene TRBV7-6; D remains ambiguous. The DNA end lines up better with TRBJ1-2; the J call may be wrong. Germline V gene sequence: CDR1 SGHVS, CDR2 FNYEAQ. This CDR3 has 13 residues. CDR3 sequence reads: CASSLAKNYGYTF. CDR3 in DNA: TGTGCCAGCAGCTTAGCTAAAAACTATGGCTACACCTTC.

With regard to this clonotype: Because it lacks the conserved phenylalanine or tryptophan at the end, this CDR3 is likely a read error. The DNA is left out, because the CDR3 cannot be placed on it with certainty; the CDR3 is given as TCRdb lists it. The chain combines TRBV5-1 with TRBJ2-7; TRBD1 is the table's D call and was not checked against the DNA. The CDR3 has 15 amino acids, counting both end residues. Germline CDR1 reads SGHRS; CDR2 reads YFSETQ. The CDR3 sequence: CATSVVTGIGYTFGS.

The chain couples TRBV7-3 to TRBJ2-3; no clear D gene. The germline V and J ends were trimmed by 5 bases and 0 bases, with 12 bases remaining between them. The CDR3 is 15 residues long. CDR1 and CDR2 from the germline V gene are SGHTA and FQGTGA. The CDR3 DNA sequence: TGTGCCAGCAGCCGCGTGGGCGGAAGCACAGATACGCAGTATTTT. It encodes CASSRVGGSTDTQYF.

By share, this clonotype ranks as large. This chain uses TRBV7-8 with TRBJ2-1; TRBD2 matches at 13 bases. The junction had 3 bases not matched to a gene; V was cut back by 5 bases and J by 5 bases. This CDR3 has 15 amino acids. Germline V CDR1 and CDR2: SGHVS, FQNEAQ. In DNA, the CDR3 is TGTGCCAGCAGCCATGGGACTAGCGGGGACAATGAGCAGTTCTTC. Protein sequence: CASSHGTSGDNEQFF.

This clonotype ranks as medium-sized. The CDR3 spells CAISEPRGGGSGANVLTF. Written as DNA, the CDR3 is TGTGCCATCAGTGAGCCCCGCGGGGGCGGCTCTGGGGCCAACGTCCTGACTTTC. The gene calls are TRBV10-3 and TRBJ2-6; perhaps TRBD2 as D (7 bases). The CDR3 spans 18 residues. Germline loops: CDR1 ENHRY, CDR2 SYGVKD. V was cut by 2 bases and J by 0 bases, with 14 bases left in between.

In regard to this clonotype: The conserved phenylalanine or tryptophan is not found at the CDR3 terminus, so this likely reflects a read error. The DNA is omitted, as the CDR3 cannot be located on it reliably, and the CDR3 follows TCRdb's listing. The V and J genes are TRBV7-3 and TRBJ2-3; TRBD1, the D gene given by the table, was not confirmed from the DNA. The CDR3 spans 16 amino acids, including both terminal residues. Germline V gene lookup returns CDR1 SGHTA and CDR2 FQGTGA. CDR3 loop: CASSAGGGGETQYFGP.

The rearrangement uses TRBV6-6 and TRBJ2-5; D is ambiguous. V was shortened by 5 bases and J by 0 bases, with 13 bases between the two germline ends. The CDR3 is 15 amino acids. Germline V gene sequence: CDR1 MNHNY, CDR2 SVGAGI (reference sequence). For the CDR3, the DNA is TGTGCCAGCAGTGTCAATCTAAAGTACCAAGAGACCCAGTACTTC. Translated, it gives CASSVNLKYQETQYF.

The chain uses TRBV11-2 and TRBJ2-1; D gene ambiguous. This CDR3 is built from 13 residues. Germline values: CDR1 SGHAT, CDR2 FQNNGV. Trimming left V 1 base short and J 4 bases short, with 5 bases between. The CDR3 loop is CASSLGVYNEQFF. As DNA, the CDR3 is TGTGCCAGCAGCTTAGGGGTGTACAATGAGCAGTTCTTC.

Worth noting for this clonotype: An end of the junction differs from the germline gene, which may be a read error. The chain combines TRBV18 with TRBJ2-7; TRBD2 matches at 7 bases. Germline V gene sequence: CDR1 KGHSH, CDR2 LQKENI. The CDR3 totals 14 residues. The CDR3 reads CVSSPPGLAEEQYF. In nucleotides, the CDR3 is TGTGTCAGCTCACCCCCGGGGCTAGCGGAAGAGCAGTACTTC.

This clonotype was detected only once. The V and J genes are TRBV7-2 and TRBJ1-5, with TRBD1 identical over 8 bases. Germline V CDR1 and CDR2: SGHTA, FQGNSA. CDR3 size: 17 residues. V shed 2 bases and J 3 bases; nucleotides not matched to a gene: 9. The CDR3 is CASSLPPTGGANQPQHF. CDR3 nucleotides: TGTGCCAGCAGCTTACCTCCCACAGGGGGGGCCAATCAGCCCCAGCATTTT.

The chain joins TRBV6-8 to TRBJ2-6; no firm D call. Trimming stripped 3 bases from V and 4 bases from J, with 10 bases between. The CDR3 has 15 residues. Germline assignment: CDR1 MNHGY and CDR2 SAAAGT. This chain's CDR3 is CASSYVWPGANVLTF. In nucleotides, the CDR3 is TGTGCCAGCAGTTATGTGTGGCCCGGGGCCAACGTCCTGACTTTC.

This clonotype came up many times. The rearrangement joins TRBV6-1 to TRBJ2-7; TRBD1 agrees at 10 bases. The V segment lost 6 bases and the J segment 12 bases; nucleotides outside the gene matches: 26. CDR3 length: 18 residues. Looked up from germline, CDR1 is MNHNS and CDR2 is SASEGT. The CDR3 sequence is CASSDRGRNIIRPSAPYF. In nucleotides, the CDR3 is TGTGCCAGCAGCGACAGGGGGCGAAATATTATACGACCCAGCGCCCCGTACTTC.

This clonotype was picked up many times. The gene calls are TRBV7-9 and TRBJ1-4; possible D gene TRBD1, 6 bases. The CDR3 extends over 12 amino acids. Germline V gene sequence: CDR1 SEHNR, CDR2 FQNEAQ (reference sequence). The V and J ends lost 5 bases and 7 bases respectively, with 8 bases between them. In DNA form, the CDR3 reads TGTGCCAGCAGCAAAGGGGGTGAAAAACTGTTTTTT. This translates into CASSKGGEKLFF.